The 3 T cell receptor beta chains in this list originate from one sample, sequenced in a study of shared clonotypes between healthy human individuals. TCRdb keeps only in-frame clones here, not all; method: immunoSEQ multiplex PCR. The sample yields millions of clones, approximately 92% seen once. Material for sequencing was naive CD4+ T cells sorted from blood. Stated subset: CD45RA+ positively selected. Source of these receptors: a man aged 18 to 30 in good health.

This clone occurred a few times. The chain carries TRBV28 and TRBJ2-7; D uncertain. V lost 8 bases and J 6 bases, leaving 11 bases between the germline ends. This CDR3 is 11 amino acids long. Germline V gives CDR1 MDHEN, CDR2 SYDVKM. This chain's CDR3 is CASAYVGEQYF. The CDR3 nucleotides are TGTGCCAGCGCGTATGTGGGCGAGCAGTACTTC.

The chain has TRBV19 and TRBJ2-2; D remains unclear. With 7 bases removed from V and 4 bases from J, the gap between germline ends came to 13 bases. The germline V gene encodes CDR1 LNHDA and CDR2 SQIVND (reference sequence). This CDR3 has 14 residues. CDR3 amino acids: CASTPTGGTGELFF. Written as DNA, the CDR3 is TGTGCCAGTACCCCGACTGGTGGCACCGGGGAGCTGTTTTTT.

V gene TRBV14 combines with J gene TRBJ1-4; D is uncertain. This CDR3 spans 14 amino acids. Germline V gene sequence: CDR1 SGHDN, CDR2 FVKESK. Trimming removed 2 bases at V and 8 bases at J, with 12 bases between. As DNA, the CDR3 is TGTGCCAGCAGCCAACTCGTCCTGTCCGAAAAACTGTTTTTT. It is translated as CASSQLVLSEKLFF.